This T cell receptor (beta chain) was identified during a study of blood T cell repertoires in COVID-19. On the study more broadly: Acute and convalescent COVID-19 specimens originated in the United States, Italy and Spain. T cells, B-cell-depleted T cells, or PBMCs provided the cDNA or gDNA that served as material.

Original analysis: The assay estimated nucleated cells by amplifying reference gene primers. Method: immunoSEQ multiplex PCR; TCRdb's copy keeps in-frame clones and lacks some. The DNA gave D and trimming, while V, J and clone size come from that table. This sample has a few hundred thousand clones; approximately 80% occur once, and the top ten carry roughly 3.4%. This clone was detected only a few times. This CDR3 is built from 12 residues. V lost 6 bases to trimming and J lost 4 bases, with 9 bases between them. Germline CDR1 and CDR2: SNHLY and FYNNEI. The TCR sequence derives from a woman younger than 30 with acute or convalescent COVID-19. This rearrangement joins TRBV2 to TRBJ1-2, with a tentative D call TRBD1 (5 bases). The sample comprised peripheral blood. The CDR3 loop reads CASRKGFYGYTF. CDR3 sequence (DNA): TGTGCCAGCAGGAAGGGGTTCTATGGCTACACCTTC.